This TCR beta chain is drawn from a study of blood T cells in healthy people across ages. Next came a second PCR, run for roughly 6 to 11 cycles, which used a sample-barcoded 5' primer along with a J-beta primer mix. All cDNA molecules were each tagged by a template-switch adaptor with 12 random nucleotides. MiXCR, applied by TCRdb to the 5' RACE reads, yields one record per CDR3 protein. The sample lists approximately 1.5 million distinct CDR3 sequences; under 55% were seen once. CDR3 length: 17 residues. Researchers report isolating at least 6.5 million PBMCs per sample. V gene TRBV21-1 combines with J gene TRBJ2-6; TRBD1, the table's D call, lacks a check against the DNA. TRBV21-1 is designated a pseudogene. Specimen: blood. This receptor was identified in a woman between 18 and 29 years old in good health. The CDR3 loop reads CASSTKPGFIGANVLTF. CDR3 sequence (DNA): TGTGCCAGCAGTACAAAACCAGGGTTCATTGGGGCCAACGTCCTGACTTTC.